This T cell receptor beta chain stems from a study of shared clonotypes between healthy human individuals. The method was immunoSEQ multiplex PCR; TCRdb's version includes in-frame clones alone and lacks a portion of them. The table includes about 1.5 million clones, 95% to 99% detected once. The CDR3 contains 18 residues. The germline V gene has CDR1 KGHSH and CDR2 LQKENI. Unmatched junction bases numbered 8, after V lost 3 bases and J lost 1 base. The sequenced sample consisted of naive CD4+ T cells sorted from blood. Subset of the sample: CD45RA+ positively selected. This receptor was taken from a man in his thirties or forties in good health. The chain has TRBV18 and TRBJ2-7; 14 bases are shared with TRBD2. The CDR3 protein is CASSPLGLAGARSYEQYF. The CDR3 nucleotides read TGTGCCAGCTCACCGTTGGGACTAGCGGGAGCGCGATCCTACGAGCAGTACTTC.